The 14 T cell receptor beta chains in this list originate from one sample, sequenced in a study of Ad26.COV2.S vaccination and SARS-CoV-2 variants. Documented treatment: some 20 received Ad26.COV2.S at low or high dose, single or two shots; roughly 5 received placebo; per-sample allocation not given. Specimens were obtained on day 63 following the first vaccine or placebo injection. Assay: immunoSEQ multiplex PCR; the TCRdb copy retains only in-frame clones and omits some. The table lists about 480,000 clones, around nine tenths of them singletons. Sequenced here: peripheral blood, sampled in a trial of Ad26.COV2.S vaccine versus placebo. The receptor set was obtained from a person between 18 and 65 years old who received the Ad26.COV2.S COVID-19 vaccine or a placebo.

The chain recombines TRBV7-9 with TRBJ1-2; possibly TRBD1 for D (6 bases). Germline V gene lookup returns CDR1 SEHNR and CDR2 FQNEAQ (reference sequence). V lost 4 bases and J 2 bases, leaving 17 bases between the germline ends. CDR3 length: 16 residues. The CDR3 loop is CASSSPFGDRNYGYTF. The CDR3 DNA is TGTGCCAGCAGCTCCCCTTTTGGCGACAGGAACTATGGCTACACCTTC. The entire variable domain, with the rest obtained from reference TRBV7-9 and TRBJ1-2, is as follows: DTGVSQNPRHKITKRGQNVTFRCDPISEHNRLYWYRQTLGQGPEFLTYFQNEAQLEKSRLLSDRFSAERPKGSFSTLEIQRTEQGDSAMYLCASSSPFGDRNYGYTFGSGTRLTVV.

The V gene is TRBV19, the J gene TRBJ2-1; 8 bases match TRBD1. V was clipped by 11 bases and J by 6 bases; unmatched bases: 15. CDR1 and CDR2 (germline): LNHDA, SQIVND (reference sequence). The CDR3 is 15 residues long. The CDR3 region has the DNA TGTGCCGGGAGCCCGGGACAGGTTGGGCTCAATGAGCAGTTCTTC. Amino acids: CAGSPGQVGLNEQFF.

The V and J genes are TRBV21-1 and TRBJ1-1; the D call TRBD1 from the table was never checked on the DNA. TRBV21-1 is described as a pseudogene. The CDR3 consists of 16 residues. CDR3 in amino acids: CASSERGDSRNTEAFF. The CDR3 coding sequence is TGTGCCAGCAGCGAAAGGGGGGACAGCCGGAACACTGAAGCTTTCTTT.

The count of this clone is one. The chain links TRBV24-1 to TRBJ2-3, with D unresolved. This CDR3 spans 15 amino acids. V was cut by 3 bases and J by 7 bases, with 16 bases left in between. Germline-derived CDR1 and CDR2 are KGHDR and SFDVKD. This CDR3 is CATSDPTPAANTQYF. CDR3 nucleotide sequence: TGTGCCACCAGTGATCCCACCCCAGCTGCAAATACGCAGTATTTT.

This chain links TRBV6-2 or TRBV6-3 with TRBJ2-7; 10 nucleotides agree with TRBD2. CDR1 is MNHEY and CDR2 is SVGEGT in the germline V gene. The CDR3 has 15 residues. The V gene end was trimmed by 4 bases and the J gene end by 6 bases; junction bases not matched to a gene: 9. The CDR3 reads CASSSLAGVYGEQYF. Here the CDR3 DNA reads TGTGCCAGCAGTTCCCTAGCGGGAGTGTACGGCGAGCAGTACTTC.

This clone appeared once. The CDR3 spells CASSAGGGTQYF. CDR3 nucleotide sequence: TGTGCCAGCAGCGCAGGGGGGGGGACCCAGTACTTC. V gene TRBV7-2 combines with J gene TRBJ2-5, with D tentatively TRBD1 or TRBD2 (7 bases each). Per germline, CDR1 SGHTA and CDR2 FQGNSA. Trimming took off 5 bases at V and 7 bases at J, with 11 bases between the two ends. CDR3 length: 12 residues.

The chain has TRBV21-1 and TRBJ1-3; the table's D gene call, TRBD1, was not cross checked with the DNA. TRBV21-1 has pseudogene status. The CDR3 sequence is 20 residues long. The CDR3 sequence: CASSKSMGTGFPWTGNTIYF. For the CDR3, the DNA is TGTGCCAGCAGCAAGTCGATGGGGACAGGGTTCCCGTGGACCGGAAACACCATATATTTT.

The chain carries TRBV30 and TRBJ2-1; D is unresolved. Trimming cost V 2 bases and J 9 bases, with 14 bases left between them. Germline V gene data show CDR1 as GTSNPN and CDR2 as SVGIG (reference sequence). The CDR3 consists of 13 residues. The CDR3 sequence is CAWSRLGVGEQFF. The CDR3 DNA follows: TGTGCCTGGAGTCGCCTTGGAGTAGGTGAGCAGTTCTTC.

The chain combines TRBV18 with TRBJ1-2; maybe TRBD1 (5 bases). Trimming cost V 2 bases and J 4 bases, with 14 bases left between them. CDR1 is KGHSH and CDR2 is LQKENI in the germline V gene. This CDR3 contains 15 residues. As DNA, the CDR3 is TGTGCCAGCTCACCAATGGGGGATCTAGGCTATGGCTACACCTTC. It specifies CASSPMGDLGYGYTF.

The chain has TRBV7-8 and TRBJ1-3; 8 bases agree with TRBD1. Per germline, CDR1 SGHVS and CDR2 FQNEAQ. V shed 0 bases, J shed 4 bases, and the junction held 5 bases outside the gene matches. The CDR3 loop spans 16 amino acids. CDR3 nucleotide sequence: TGTGCCAGCAGCTTAGCCGTCCGGACAGGGGGAAACACCATATATTTT. Translating gives CASSLAVRTGGNTIYF.

The V and J genes are TRBV12-3 or TRBV12-4 and TRBJ2-3; 7 nucleotides align to TRBD1. The CDR3 length is 13 residues. Trimming at V came to 5 bases and at J to 4 bases, leaving 3 bases not matched to a gene. The CDR3 DNA reads as TGTGCCAGCAGTACCGACAGGGCAGATACGCAGTATTTT. Its protein product is CASSTDRADTQYF.

The chain has TRBV7-8 and TRBJ1-1; D uncertain. V shed 1 base and J shed 6 bases, with 18 bases lying between them. The CDR3 is 16 amino acids. The germline V gene has CDR1 SGHVS and CDR2 FQNEAQ. CDR3 DNA sequence: TGTGCCAGCAGCTTAGTCTACGGGGATTACCCTCCTGAAGCTTTCTTT. It encodes CASSLVYGDYPPEAFF.

On this clone: This CDR3 is also generated by other DNA sequences in the sample. The chain links TRBV9 to TRBJ1-5, with 7 bases lining up with TRBD1. The CDR3 consists of 14 residues. The V gene end was trimmed by 0 bases and the J gene end by 9 bases; junction bases not matched to a gene: 6. The germline V gene encodes CDR1 SGDLS and CDR2 YYNGEE. The CDR3 is CASSVGQGGGPQHF. Written as DNA, the CDR3 is TGTGCCAGCAGCGTAGGACAGGGCGGGGGGCCCCAGCATTTT. Drawing the rest from reference TRBV9 and TRBJ1-5, the complete variable domain is DSGVTQTPKHLITATGQRVTLRCSPRSGDLSVYWYQQSLDQGLQFLIQYYNGEERAKGNILERFSAQQFPDLHSELNLSSLELGDSALYFCASSVGQGGGPQHFGDGTRLSIL.

The rearrangement uses TRBV3-1 (or the pseudogene TRBV3-2) and TRBJ2-4; perhaps TRBD2 as D (5 bases). The CDR3 loop spans 16 amino acids. Germline V gene sequence: CDR1 LGHDT, CDR2 YNNKEL (reference sequence). V lost 1 base and J 9 bases, leaving 19 bases between the germline ends. Here the CDR3 reads CASSQAIVGPRGIQYF. The DNA of the CDR3 is TGTGCCAGCAGCCAAGCGATCGTTGGGCCCCGGGGCATTCAGTACTTC.